This entry describes one T cell receptor beta chain. This CDR3 is built from 15 residues. V shed 5 bases and J 4 bases; nucleotides not matched to a gene: 9. In germline, CDR1 is LGHDT, CDR2 YNNKEL (reference sequence). This entry belongs to a study of blood T cell repertoires in COVID-19. Repertoires were generated with immunoSEQ multiplex PCR, while TCRdb's copy carries only in-frame clones and drops some. The sample consists of some 28,000 clones, roughly 87% of them appearing once. Sequenced sample: peripheral blood. This sequence was found in a human donor in a cohort sampled during active COVID-19. J is TRBJ2-7 and V is TRBV3-1 (or the pseudogene TRBV3-2), with 9 bases fitting TRBD1. The CDR3 nucleotides read TGTGCCAGCAGCACTCCGGGACAGGGAGGGTACGAGCAGTACTTC. Its protein product is CASSTPGQGGYEQYF.